This T cell receptor (beta chain) was sequenced for a study of sequential checkpoint blockade in melanoma (dated 2019 in TCRdb). Background on the whole study: Patients were assigned by 1:1 randomization to either first-line nivolumab followed by ipilimumab (arm A) or ipilimumab followed by nivolumab (arm B). Maintenance nivolumab was given following each of the two trial sequences.

The CDR3 starts with the cysteine, ends with the phenylalanine, and has 15 residues. Only CDR3 DNA is held: 45 bases, read in frame from base 1. Per the germline V gene (reference sequence), LNHDA is the CDR1 and SQIVND is the CDR2. Trimming takes 6 bases off V and 3 bases off J; junction bases not matched to a gene: 9. The investigation overall reported the following: The model for predicting response that combines TCR metrics with mutation burden needs to be validated in larger, independent patient cohorts.

TCRbeta CDR3 regions were immunosequenced from genomic DNA with the immunoSEQ Assay. Before high-throughput sequencing, the genomic DNA was amplified using bias-controlled multiplex PCR. Turning to the authors' computational methods: To quantify the absolute abundance of each unique TCRbeta CDR3 region, the sequences were collapsed and filtered. Clonality, defined as 1 minus Pielou's evenness, was calculated using only productive rearrangements. A previously published method was used to identify clones whose frequencies were significantly greater in on-treatment samples than in baseline samples. The immuneACCESS repertoire file appears here via TCRdb, limited to in-frame rearrangements. These files lack a portion of the clones; in checked studies, under half of the deficit traces to unresolved V genes, and the cause of the others is not known. V, J and clone size reflect that table, while D and trimming were determined from the DNA. In this sample the table shows under 25,000 clones, about two thirds of which occur a single time. The top ten clones comprise about a fifth of the sample.

As concerns this clone: This receptor's antigen is unknown. The record has no base qualities; no much larger clone is one base away.

The treatment or condition label, as the study defines it: randomized to nivolumab then ipilimumab (arm A) or the reverse (arm B). None of the trial patients had been given prior DNA-damaging chemotherapy. Live CD3+CD8+ cells negative for CD19 and CD56 were sorted from thawed PBMCs on a FACS Aria II flow cytometer. The samples were obtained from melanoma patients enrolled in CheckMate 064, an open-label, randomized phase II trial testing sequential checkpoint blockade. Peripheral blood mononuclear cells were obtained through leukapheresis, purified using Ficoll-Paque, and frozen in human serum containing approximately 9.5% DMSO. Purity of sorted blood CD3+CD8+ cells was verified at >95% immediately after sorting, followed by DNA extraction.

This specimen consisted of CD8+ T cells sorted from blood (inferred from file names), obtained from a patient given nivolumab and ipilimumab in sequence. Rearrangement joined TRBV19 to TRBJ2-7, with 9 bases in between that match TRBD2. This receptor was obtained from a human donor with melanoma. The CDR3 reads CASSLGTSGLYEQYF. The DNA sequence is TGTGCCAGTAGCCTCGGAACTAGCGGGCTCTACGAGCAGTACTTC.